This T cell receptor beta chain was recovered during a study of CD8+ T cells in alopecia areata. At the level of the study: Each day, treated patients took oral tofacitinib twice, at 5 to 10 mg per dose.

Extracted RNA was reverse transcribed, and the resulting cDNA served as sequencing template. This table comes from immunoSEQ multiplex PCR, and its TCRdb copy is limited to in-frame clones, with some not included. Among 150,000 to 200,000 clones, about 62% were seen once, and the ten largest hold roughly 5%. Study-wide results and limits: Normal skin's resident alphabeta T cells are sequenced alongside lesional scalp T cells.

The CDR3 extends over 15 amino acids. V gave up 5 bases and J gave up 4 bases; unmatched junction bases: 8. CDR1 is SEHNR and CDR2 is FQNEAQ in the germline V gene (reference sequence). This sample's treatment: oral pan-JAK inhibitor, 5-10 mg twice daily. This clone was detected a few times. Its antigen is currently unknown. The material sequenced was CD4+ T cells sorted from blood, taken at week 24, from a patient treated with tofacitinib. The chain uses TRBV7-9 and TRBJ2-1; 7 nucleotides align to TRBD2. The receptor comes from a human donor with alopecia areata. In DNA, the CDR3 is TGTGCCAGCAGCGTGGCGGGAGTTGCATACAATGAGCAGTTCTTC. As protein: CASSVAGVAYNEQFF.